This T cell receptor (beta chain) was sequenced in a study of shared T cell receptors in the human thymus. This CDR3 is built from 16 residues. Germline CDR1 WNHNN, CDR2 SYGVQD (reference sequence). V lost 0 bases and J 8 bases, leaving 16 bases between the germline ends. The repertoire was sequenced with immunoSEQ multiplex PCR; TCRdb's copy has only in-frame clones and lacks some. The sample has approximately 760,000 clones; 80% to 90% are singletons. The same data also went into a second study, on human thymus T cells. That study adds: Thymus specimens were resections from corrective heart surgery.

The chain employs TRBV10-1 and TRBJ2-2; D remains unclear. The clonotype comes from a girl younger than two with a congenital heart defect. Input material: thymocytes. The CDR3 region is CASSESTSISSGELFF. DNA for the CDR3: TGCGCCAGCAGTGAGTCCACGTCCATCTCGAGTGGGGAGCTGTTTTTT.